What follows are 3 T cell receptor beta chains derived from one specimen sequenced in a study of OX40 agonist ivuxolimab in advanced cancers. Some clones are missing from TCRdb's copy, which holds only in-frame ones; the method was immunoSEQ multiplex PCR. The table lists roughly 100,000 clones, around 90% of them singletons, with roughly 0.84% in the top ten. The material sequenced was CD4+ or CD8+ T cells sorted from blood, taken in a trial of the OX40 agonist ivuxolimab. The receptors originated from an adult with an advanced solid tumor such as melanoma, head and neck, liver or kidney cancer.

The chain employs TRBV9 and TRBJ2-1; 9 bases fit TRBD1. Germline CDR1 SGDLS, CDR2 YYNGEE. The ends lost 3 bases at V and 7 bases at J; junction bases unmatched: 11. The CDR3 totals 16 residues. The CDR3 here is CASSASPGTGLNEQFF. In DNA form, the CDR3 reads TGTGCCAGCAGCGCCTCCCCCGGGACAGGGTTGAATGAGCAGTTCTTC.

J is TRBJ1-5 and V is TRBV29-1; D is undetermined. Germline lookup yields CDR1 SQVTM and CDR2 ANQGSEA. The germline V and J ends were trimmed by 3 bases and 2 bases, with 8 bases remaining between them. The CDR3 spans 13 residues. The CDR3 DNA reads TGCAGCGTTGAGGAAGGTGGCAATCAGCCCCAGCATTTT. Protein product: CSVEEGGNQPQHF.

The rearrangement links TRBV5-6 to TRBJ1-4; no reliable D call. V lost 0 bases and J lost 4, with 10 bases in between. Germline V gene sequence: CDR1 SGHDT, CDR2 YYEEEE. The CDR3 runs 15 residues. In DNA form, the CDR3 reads TGTGCCAGCAGCTTGGCGCCGCCGGGTAATGAAAAACTGTTTTTT. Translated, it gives CASSLAPPGNEKLFF.